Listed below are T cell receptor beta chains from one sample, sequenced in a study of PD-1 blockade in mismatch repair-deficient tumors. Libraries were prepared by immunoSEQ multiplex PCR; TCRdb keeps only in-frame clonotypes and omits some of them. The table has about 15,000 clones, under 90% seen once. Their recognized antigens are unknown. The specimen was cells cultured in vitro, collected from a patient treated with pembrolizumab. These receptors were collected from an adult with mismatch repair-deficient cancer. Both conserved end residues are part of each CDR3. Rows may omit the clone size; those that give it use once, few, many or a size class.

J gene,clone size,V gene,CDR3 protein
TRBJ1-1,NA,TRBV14,CASSQGFQAFF
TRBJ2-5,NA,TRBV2,CASRPGTGQETQYF
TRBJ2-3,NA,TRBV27,CASSLAGATDTQYF
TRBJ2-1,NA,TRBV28,CASSYRLAGVRNEQFF
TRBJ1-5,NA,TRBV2,CASNTGRLGNQPQHF
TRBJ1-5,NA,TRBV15,CATGTLPNQPQHF
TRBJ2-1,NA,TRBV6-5,CASSYSGRGLYNEQFF
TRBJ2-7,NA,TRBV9,CASSVGLHLGEQYF
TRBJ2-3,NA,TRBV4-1,CASSQRLDTQYF
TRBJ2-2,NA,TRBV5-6,CASSLPGQGTVGTGELFF
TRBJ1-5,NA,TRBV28,CASKETGLVNQPQHF
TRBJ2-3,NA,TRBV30,CAWRSSGTTDTQYF
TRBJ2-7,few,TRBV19,CASSIEGSGSYEQYF